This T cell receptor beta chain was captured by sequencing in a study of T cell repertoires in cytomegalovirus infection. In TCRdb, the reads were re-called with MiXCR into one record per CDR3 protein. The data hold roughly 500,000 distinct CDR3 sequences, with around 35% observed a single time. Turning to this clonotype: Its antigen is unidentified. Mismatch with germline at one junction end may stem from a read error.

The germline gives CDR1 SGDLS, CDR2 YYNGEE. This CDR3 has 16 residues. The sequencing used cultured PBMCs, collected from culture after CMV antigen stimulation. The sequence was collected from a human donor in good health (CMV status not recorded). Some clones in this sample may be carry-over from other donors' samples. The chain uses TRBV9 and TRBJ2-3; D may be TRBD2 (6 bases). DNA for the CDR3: TGTGCCAGGAGCGTAGAACTGGGACTTGTGACAGATACGCAGTATTTT. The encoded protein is CARSVELGLVTDTQYF.